This T cell receptor (beta chain) was retrieved from a study of blood T cell repertoires in COVID-19. Study at large: Material from acute and convalescent COVID-19 was sourced from the United States, Italy and Spain. The cDNA or gDNA used as material had been derived from T cells, B-cell-depleted T cells, or PBMCs.

CDR3 size: 13 residues. CDR1 LNHDA and CDR2 SQIVND come from the germline V gene (reference sequence). The V end lost 1 base, the J end lost 3 bases, and 6 bases lay between the germline ends. Original methodology: The assay estimated nucleated cells by amplifying reference gene primers. Sequenced by immunoSEQ multiplex PCR; TCRdb stores in-frame clones only, minus some. V, J and clone size derive from that table, while D and trimming were established from the DNA sequence. This sample has about 100,000 clones, with around 85% found just once. The sequence derives from a man over 45 with active or convalescent COVID-19. V is TRBV19 and J is TRBJ1-2; D gene ambiguous. Sequenced input: peripheral blood. The chain's CDR3 is CASSIGTDYGYTF. CDR3 DNA: TGTGCCAGTAGTATAGGTACAGACTATGGCTACACCTTC.